The 23 T cell receptor beta chains in this list originate from one sample, sequenced in a study of shared clonotypes between healthy human individuals. As defined, naive CD8 cells were CD45RO-negative and positively selected for CCR7, with terminally differentiated effector memory CD45RA+ cells excluded. Clones were read by immunoSEQ multiplex PCR, and TCRdb kept only the in-frame ones, dropping some. The sample consists of around 1.9 million clones, around 95% of them appearing once. The sequencing sample was made of naive CD8+ T cells from PBMCs. The source is a man aged 18 to 30 in good health. Some clones in this sample may be carry-over from other donors' samples.

This chain joins TRBV5-4 and TRBJ2-1, with D tentatively TRBD2 (6 bases). CDR3 length: 13 residues. Germline V gives CDR1 SGHNT, CDR2 YYREEE (reference sequence). V lost 6 bases and J lost 4, with 11 bases in between. Here the CDR3 reads CASTGGVYNEQFF. CDR3 coding DNA: TGTGCCAGCACCGGGGGAGTTTACAATGAGCAGTTCTTC.

With regard to this clone: Distinct nucleotide sequences in the sample also encode this CDR3. V and J are TRBV28 and TRBJ2-7; 8 bases line up with TRBD2. V was clipped by 3 bases and J by 4 bases; unmatched bases: 5. This CDR3 contains 14 residues. Germline values: CDR1 MDHEN, CDR2 SYDVKM. This CDR3 reads CASSFAGGGYEQYF. The CDR3 nucleotides are TGTGCCAGCAGTTTTGCGGGGGGTGGGTACGAGCAGTACTTC.

The chain employs TRBV27 and TRBJ2-7; weak D call: TRBD2 (6 bases). This CDR3 is 13 amino acids long. V dropped 7 bases and J dropped 2 bases, with 12 bases sitting between them. The germline V gene has CDR1 MNHEY and CDR2 SMNVEV (reference sequence). The CDR3 DNA follows: TGTGCCAGCACCAAAACGGGGGCCTACGAGCAGTACTTC. Encoded protein: CASTKTGAYEQYF.

The rearrangement links TRBV11-2 to TRBJ2-1; 7 nucleotides line up with TRBD2. The CDR3 is 13 amino acids. Germline V gene lookup returns CDR1 SGHAT and CDR2 FQNNGV. V shed 8 bases, J shed 5 bases, and the junction held 6 bases outside the gene matches. The CDR3 nucleotides are TGTGCCAGCCGAGCGGGAATCCACAATGAGCAGTTCTTC. This translates into CASRAGIHNEQFF.

This chain links TRBV5-1 with TRBJ2-5; D may be TRBD1 or TRBD2 (5 bases each). This CDR3 has 14 residues. Trimming took 2 bases from V and 3 from J, leaving 11 bases between them. Germline lookup yields CDR1 SGHRS and CDR2 YFSETQ. This CDR3 reads CASSFGAGKETQYF. CDR3 sequence (DNA): TGCGCCAGCAGCTTCGGGGCAGGAAAAGAGACCCAGTACTTC.

This sequence joins TRBV11-2 and TRBJ2-3; weak D call: TRBD2 (5 bases). The CDR3 is 15 amino acids. Germline V gene sequence: CDR1 SGHAT, CDR2 FQNNGV. Between the trimmed V and J ends, which lost 3 bases and 1 base, there was a span of 11 bases. The CDR3 reads CASSFIVGGTDTQYF. The DNA of the CDR3 is TGTGCCAGCAGCTTTATAGTCGGGGGCACAGATACGCAGTATTTT.

This chain connects TRBV10-3 to TRBJ2-1, with TRBD2 identical over 9 bases. Germline loops: CDR1 ENHRY, CDR2 SYGVKD. The CDR3 covers 13 residues. V dropped 6 bases and J dropped 8; count of bases not matched to a gene: 5. The CDR3: CAIRAGGVDEQFF. The DNA for the CDR3 is TGTGCCATCAGGGCGGGAGGGGTCGATGAGCAGTTCTTC.

The rearrangement uses TRBV9 and TRBJ2-7; the D gene is possibly TRBD1 (5 bases). The CDR3 extends over 15 amino acids. Trimming cost V 0 bases and J 2 bases, with 12 bases left between them. Germline V gives CDR1 SGDLS, CDR2 YYNGEE. The CDR3 coding sequence is TGTGCCAGCAGCGTAGCCGACAGTACAACCTACGAGCAGTACTTC. Translating it yields CASSVADSTTYEQYF.

The chain recombines TRBV6-5 with TRBJ2-3; 10 bases fit TRBD2. The CDR3 runs 16 residues. Germline V lookup: CDR1 MNHEY, CDR2 SVGAGI. Trimming removed 3 bases from V and 4 bases from J; junction bases left unmatched: 7. The CDR3 region is CASSYLPGLASDTQYF. The CDR3, as DNA: TGTGCCAGCAGTTATTTACCGGGACTAGCGTCAGATACGCAGTATTTT.

The chain carries TRBV27 and TRBJ2-1; D gene uncertain. V lost 5 bases and J lost 9, with 17 bases in between. Germline V CDR1 and CDR2: MNHEY, SMNVEV (reference sequence). The CDR3 runs 14 residues. Here the CDR3 reads CASSPGGYRGEQFF. In DNA form, the CDR3 reads TGTGCCAGCAGTCCGGGTGGTTACCGAGGTGAGCAGTTCTTC.

In DNA form, the CDR3 reads TGCGCCAGCAGCCAAGACGTCACTAGCGAAACCTACGAGCAGTACTTC. It yields the protein CASSQDVTSETYEQYF. The genes are TRBV4-3 and TRBJ2-7; 7 positions agree with TRBD2. Per germline, CDR1 LGHNA and CDR2 YSLEER. V shed 0 bases, J shed 2 bases, and the junction held 7 bases outside the gene matches. The CDR3 is made up of 16 amino acids.

A remark on this clone: The identical CDR3 is also encoded by other nucleotide sequences in the sample. The chain is built from TRBV7-9 and TRBJ2-7; 10 nucleotides agree with TRBD1. Germline loops: CDR1 SEHNR, CDR2 FQNEAQ (reference sequence). The CDR3 has 13 residues. Trimming took 5 bases from V and 4 from J; bases not matched to a gene: 2. The CDR3 sequence is CASSPDRGYEQYF. In DNA form, the CDR3 reads TGTGCCAGCAGCCCGGACAGGGGGTACGAGCAGTACTTC.

The chain recombines TRBV5-8 with TRBJ1-2; D may be TRBD1 (5 bases). Trimming stripped 5 bases from V and 8 bases from J, with 10 bases between. This CDR3 has 11 amino acids. Germline CDR1 SGHTS, CDR2 YDEGEE. The CDR3 DNA reads TGTGCCAGCAGAAGGGACCCCGGCTACACCTTC. Its translation is CASRRDPGYTF. The variable domain in full, completed from reference TRBV5-8 and TRBJ1-2, reads EAGVTQSPTHLIKTRGQQATLRCSPISGHTSVYWYQQALGLGLQFLLWYDEGEERNRGNFPPRFSGRQFPNYSSELNVNALELEDSALYLCASRRDPGYTFGSGTRLTVV.

V is TRBV11-2 and J is TRBJ2-7, with D possibly being TRBD1 or TRBD2 (5 bases each). This CDR3 region has 14 residues. Germline V gene sequence: CDR1 SGHAT, CDR2 FQNNGV. Trimming shortened V by 1 base and J by 6 bases, and 13 bases separated the two germline ends. Here the CDR3 reads CASSLGAGSREQYF. The CDR3 DNA is TGTGCCAGCAGCTTAGGGGCAGGGAGCCGCGAGCAGTACTTC.

This clone was seen once. The chain employs TRBV6-1 and TRBJ2-7; 10 positions agree with TRBD2. V gave up 4 bases and J gave up 4 bases; unmatched junction bases: 10. Germline loops: CDR1 MNHNS, CDR2 SASEGT. The CDR3 extends over 16 amino acids. CDR3 in amino acids: CASSAWGTSGKYEQYF. CDR3 coding DNA: TGTGCCAGCAGTGCCTGGGGAACTAGCGGGAAATACGAGCAGTACTTC.

The chain combines TRBV6-5 with TRBJ1-4; D uncertain. The V gene lost 8 bases and the J gene lost 8 bases, with 18 bases spanning the gap. The CDR3 spans 14 residues. Germline V gene lookup returns CDR1 MNHEY and CDR2 SVGAGI. This CDR3 is CASRFAGYNEKLFF. Written as DNA, the CDR3 is TGTGCCAGCCGTTTTGCCGGGTACAACGAAAAACTGTTTTTT.

V is TRBV28 and J is TRBJ1-2; TRBD1 is a possible D gene (6 bases). The CDR3 loop spans 16 amino acids. CDR1 MDHEN and CDR2 SYDVKM come from the germline V gene. The V end lost 4 bases, the J end lost 4 bases, and 19 bases lay between the germline ends. The CDR3 loop reads CASSSGASFVGYGYTF. The CDR3 coding sequence is TGTGCCAGCAGTTCGGGGGCCTCCTTTGTTGGCTATGGCTACACCTTC.

V is TRBV4-2 and J is TRBJ2-1, with TRBD2 matching over 7 bases. The V segment lost 0 bases and the J segment 7 bases; nucleotides outside the gene matches: 6. This CDR3 comprises 15 residues. Germline V gene lookup returns CDR1 LGHNA and CDR2 YNFKEQ. CDR3 residues: CASSQEPGGWNEQFF. DNA of the CDR3: TGTGCCAGCAGCCAAGAACCGGGAGGATGGAATGAGCAGTTCTTC.

The gene calls are TRBV15 and TRBJ2-7, with a weak D call TRBD1 (6 bases). CDR1 is LNHNV, CDR2 YYDKDF, per germline (reference sequence). The CDR3 has 16 amino acids. Trimming took 0 bases from V and 5 from J, leaving 17 bases between them. The CDR3 region has the DNA TGTGCCACCAGCAGAGATGCGCCAGGGAAGGGGGACGAGCAGTACTTC. This codes for CATSRDAPGKGDEQYF.

The J gene is TRBJ2-2, the V gene TRBV9; 11 bases match TRBD1. The CDR3 has 16 residues. Looked up from germline, CDR1 is SGDLS and CDR2 is YYNGEE. Germline trimming cut 2 bases from V and 3 bases from J; bases unmatched to any gene: 3. CDR3 residues: CASSVRTGGDTGELFF. DNA of the CDR3: TGTGCCAGCAGCGTCCGGACAGGGGGCGACACCGGGGAGCTGTTTTTT.

The genes are TRBV7-2 and TRBJ2-7, with a weak D call TRBD2 (6 bases). The CDR3 covers 15 residues. V was clipped by 1 base and J by 0 bases, with 10 bases between them. Per germline, CDR1 SGHTA and CDR2 FQGNSA. CDR3 in amino acids: CASSLVGGDSYEQYF. The DNA for the CDR3 is TGTGCCAGCAGCTTAGTAGGCGGGGACTCCTACGAGCAGTACTTC.

Notes on this clone: The sample holds other DNA sequences that translate to the same CDR3. The V gene is TRBV9, the J gene TRBJ1-2; weak D call: TRBD1 (5 bases). V was shortened by 0 bases and J by 5 bases, with 11 bases between the two germline ends. The CDR3 contains 14 residues. Per germline, CDR1 SGDLS and CDR2 YYNGEE. The CDR3 here is CASSVGQGLYGYTF. The CDR3 bases are TGTGCCAGCAGCGTAGGGCAGGGTCTATATGGCTACACCTTC. Complete variable domain (other parts from reference TRBV9 and TRBJ1-2): DSGVTQTPKHLITATGQRVTLRCSPRSGDLSVYWYQQSLDQGLQFLIQYYNGEERAKGNILERFSAQQFPDLHSELNLSSLELGDSALYFCASSVGQGLYGYTFGSGTRLTVV.

The gene calls are TRBV19 and TRBJ1-1, with 7 bases that match TRBD1. The CDR3 has 15 residues. Germline V gene sequence: CDR1 LNHDA, CDR2 SQIVND (reference sequence). V lost 10 bases, J lost 4 bases, and 15 bases stayed unmatched. The CDR3 DNA reads TGTGCCACCCGATCCGGGACAGCCCGGACCACTGAAGCTTTCTTT. Its protein product is CATRSGTARTTEAFF.